This T cell receptor (beta chain) was identified in a study of T cells in Graves' hyperthyroidism and ophthalmopathy. Across the whole study: Initial diagnosis, before any treatment, was when peripheral blood was collected.

The V gene's germline CDR1 is LGHNA and CDR2 YNFKEQ. The J segment lost 0 bases and the V segment lost 3 bases, leaving 1 base of the junction unmatched. This CDR3 has 16 residues. This clonotype was observed at least ten times. Antigen unknown. PBMCs were sourced from approximately 9.3 ml fresh peripheral blood. Regions amplified from RNA transcripts were the TCR beta CDR3 regions. The HTBI primer set drove a first-round RT-PCR of the TCR CDR3. TCRdb passed the multiplex PCR reads through MiXCR, listing each CDR3 protein once. Seen here are a few hundred thousand distinct CDR3 sequences, approximately 14% observed once, and the top ten hold about a quarter. General observations from the study: In simple terms, a model built on 13 V-J features told ophthalmopathy apart from stable hyperthyroidism. Also found in blood were most expanded thyroid clonotypes above 0.001.

The chain uses TRBV4-2 and TRBJ2-5; TRBD2 matches at 13 bases. The sequence came from a young woman with Graves' hyperthyroidism that later progressed to Graves' ophthalmopathy. The source material was blood. The CDR3 reads CASSQGTSGNQETQYF. The CDR3 DNA reads as TGTGCCAGCAGCCAGGGGACTAGCGGGAACCAAGAGACCCAGTACTTC.